This T cell receptor (beta chain) emerged from a study of T-cell reconstitution after alpha-beta-depleted transplantation in children. CDR1 and CDR2 (germline): DFQATT, SNEGSKA (reference sequence). The CDR3 consists of 15 residues. V was trimmed by 0 bases and J by 3 bases, leaving 11 bases between them. Unique molecular identifiers were built into the TCRbeta library. TCRdb processed the PCR reads anew with MiXCR; each CDR3 protein has one entry. The data show almost 600,000 distinct CDR3 sequences, roughly 27% seen once. Regarding this clonotype: The antigen remains undetermined.

General observations from the study: T-cell counts and diversity at one year following transplant were attributed mainly to newly produced T cells. High day-60 TCRbeta diversity in some patients came from surviving recipient T cells and thymic progenitors. The study reportedly traced alpha-beta T cells about two months after transplant to several hundred expanded graft clones.

The clonotype comes from a boy in the first two years of life with Wiskott-Aldrich syndrome, due to receive a stem cell transplant. The input for sequencing was PBMCs, taken before TCRalphabeta/CD19-depleted stem cell transplant. This chain links TRBV20-1 with TRBJ2-2; no firm D call. The CDR3 DNA sequence: TGCAGTGCTAGAGATCTCCGGGTTGACACCGGGGAGCTGTTTTTT. Protein sequence: CSARDLRVDTGELFF.